Listed below are T cell receptor beta chains from one sample, sequenced in a study of radiation and T cells in renal cell carcinoma. This table comes from immunoSEQ multiplex PCR, and its TCRdb copy is limited to in-frame clones, with some not included. The profile shows roughly 150,000 clones, roughly 89% of them singletons. Sequences were derived from blood, sampled from a patient whose treatment included radiotherapy and nephrectomy. The source of these receptors is a woman in her forties or fifties with renal cell carcinoma. Both conserved end residues are part of each CDR3. The D gene is left open where the match is weak. A clone size is listed for some rows: how often the clone was seen (once, few, many), or a class if it is expanded.

length: 15
V: TRBV6-5
size: .
D: .
J: TRBJ2-1
DNA: TGTGCCAGCAGTTACTCGGACTCTCCCCCCAATGAGCAGTTCTTC
CDR3: CASSYSDSPPNEQFF

length: 13
V: TRBV5-1
size: .
D: .
J: TRBJ2-1
DNA: TGCGCCAGCAGCTTGGCACTAGCTAATGAGCAGTTCTTC
CDR3: CASSLALANEQFF

length: 15
V: TRBV18
size: few
D: .
J: TRBJ1-5
DNA: TGTGCCAGCTCACCATTGGGGGGGCCCAATCAGCCCCAGCATTTT
CDR3: CASSPLGGPNQPQHF

length: 16
V: TRBV7-8
size: .
D: .
J: TRBJ1-3
DNA: TGTGCCAGCAGCTTAGGTCAGTCGACCTCTGGAAACACCATATATTTT
CDR3: CASSLGQSTSGNTIYF

length: 13
V: TRBV6-1
size: .
D: .
J: TRBJ2-5
DNA: TGTGCCTCCCGTCCCTTGGGTCAAGAGACCCAGTACTTC
CDR3: CASRPLGQETQYF

length: 14
V: TRBV18
size: .
D: .
J: TRBJ1-4
DNA: TGTGCCAGCTCACCACAAGGGACACCTGAAAAACTGTTTTTT
CDR3: CASSPQGTPEKLFF

length: 13
V: TRBV9
size: .
D: .
J: TRBJ1-1
DNA: TGTGCCAGCAGTGACGACGGGTACACTGAAGCTTTCTTT
CDR3: CASSDDGYTEAFF

length: 15
V: TRBV16
size: few
D: .
J: TRBJ1-1
DNA: TGTGCCAGCAGCCCAAGTAACGGACGGAACACTGAAGCTTTCTTT
CDR3: CASSPSNGRNTEAFF

length: 14
V: TRBV28
size: .
D: .
J: TRBJ1-2
DNA: TGTGCCAGCAGTCCCCACACCCGAAACTATGGCTACACCTTC
CDR3: CASSPHTRNYGYTF

length: 16
V: TRBV7-2
size: once
D: .
J: TRBJ2-1
DNA: TGTGCCAGCAGCTCTAGTGGCGGGGGCCGCTACAATGAGCAGTTCTTC
CDR3: CASSSSGGGRYNEQFF

length: 20
V: TRBV9
size: .
D: TRBD1
J: TRBJ1-4
DNA: TGTGCCAGCAGCGAGGGAACTAGACAGGGTAGAATGGTTTTACAGGAAAAACTGTTTTTT
CDR3: CASSEGTRQGRMVLQEKLFF

length: 16
V: TRBV7-3
size: .
D: TRBD2
J: TRBJ2-4
DNA: TGTGCCAGCAGCTTAACGTGGCTAGCGGGGAGGAACATTCAGTACTTC
CDR3: CASSLTWLAGRNIQYF

length: 12
V: TRBV19
size: .
D: TRBD1
J: TRBJ1-1
DNA: TGTGCCAGTAGTACTTGGACAGGGGAAGCTTTCTTT
CDR3: CASSTWTGEAFF

length: 15
V: TRBV19
size: .
D: .
J: TRBJ1-1
DNA: TGTGCCAGTAGTAAACGGGACATCTTGAACACTGAAGCTTTCTTT
CDR3: CASSKRDILNTEAFF

length: 15
V: TRBV9
size: .
D: .
J: TRBJ1-1
DNA: TGTGCCAGCAGCCCCCAGACCGCTTTGCGCACTGAAGCTTTCTTT
CDR3: CASSPQTALRTEAFF

length: 15
V: TRBV19
size: once
D: TRBD1
J: TRBJ1-1
DNA: TGTGCCAGCGGGGACAGGGGGAGAGGGAACACTGAAGCTTTCTTT
CDR3: CASGDRGRGNTEAFF

length: 14
V: TRBV6-5
size: .
D: TRBD1
J: TRBJ1-6
DNA: TGTGCCAGCACAAGACAGGGTGGGAATTCACCCCTCCACTTT
CDR3: CASTRQGGNSPLHF

length: 15
V: TRBV4-3
size: .
D: .
J: TRBJ1-5
DNA: TGCGCCAGCAGCCAAGGTTTTTCGGGCAATCAGCCCCAGCATTTT
CDR3: CASSQGFSGNQPQHF

length: 17
V: TRBV7-3
size: .
D: .
J: TRBJ2-1
DNA: TGTGCCAGCAGCTTAACCAGGGAAGGGGCTAAGGTCAATGAGCAGTTCTTC
CDR3: CASSLTREGAKVNEQFF

length: 15
V: TRBV4-2
size: .
D: .
J: TRBJ2-7
DNA: TGTGCCAGCAGCCAAAGGCAGCAGAGCTCCTACGAGCAGTACTTC
CDR3: CASSQRQQSSYEQYF

length: 15
V: TRBV4-1
size: once
D: TRBD1
J: TRBJ1-1
DNA: TGCGCCAGCAGCCAATTCCAGGGGGCGAATAGTGAAGCTTTCTTT
CDR3: CASSQFQGANSEAFF

length: 11
V: TRBV6-5
size: .
D: .
J: TRBJ2-1
DNA: TGTGCCAGCCTTTCCAGCAATGAGCAGTTCTTC
CDR3: CASLSSNEQFF

length: 14
V: TRBV7-2
size: .
D: .
J: TRBJ1-1
DNA: TGTGCCAGCAGCCCAGACCGTTCCGGGGCGACAGCTTTCTTT
CDR3: CASSPDRSGATAFF

length: 13
V: TRBV11-2
size: .
D: .
J: TRBJ1-2
DNA: TGTGCCAGCAGCCCCGGGACCCCGGGAGGCTACACCTTC
CDR3: CASSPGTPGGYTF

length: 15
V: TRBV19
size: .
D: TRBD2
J: TRBJ2-5
DNA: TGTGCCAGTAGTATCCTAGCGGGGGTTCAAGAGACCCAGTACTTC
CDR3: CASSILAGVQETQYF

length: 15
V: TRBV18
size: .
D: .
J: TRBJ1-3
DNA: TGTGCCAGCTCACCAGTAGGGCCGTCTGGAAACACCATATATTTT
CDR3: CASSPVGPSGNTIYF

length: 16
V: TRBV2
size: once
D: .
J: TRBJ1-2
DNA: TGTGCCAGCAGTGAATCGGGGATAACCTTGGGCTATGGCTACACCTTC
CDR3: CASSESGITLGYGYTF

length: 15
V: TRBV25-1
size: .
D: .
J: TRBJ2-1
DNA: TGTGCCAGCAGTGATCCGGCAGGGAAAGGCAATGAGCAGTTCTTC
CDR3: CASSDPAGKGNEQFF

length: 13
V: TRBV2
size: once
D: .
J: TRBJ2-7
DNA: TGTGCCAGCAGTGGGAGGGTACCCTACGAGCAGTACTTC
CDR3: CASSGRVPYEQYF

length: 12
V: TRBV12-5
size: .
D: .
J: TRBJ2-7
DNA: TGTGCTAGTGGTTTGGCCTACTACGAGCAGTACTTC
CDR3: CASGLAYYEQYF

length: 15
V: TRBV7-2
size: once
D: .
J: TRBJ1-2
DNA: TGTGCCAGCAGCCCGGCCCCCAGTACCCTTGGGGGCTACACCTTC
CDR3: CASSPAPSTLGGYTF

length: 14
V: TRBV7-9
size: .
D: TRBD1
J: TRBJ1-4
DNA: TGTGCCAGCAGCTCCGGGACAGGGGACGAAAAACTGTTTTTT
CDR3: CASSSGTGDEKLFF

length: 17
V: TRBV9
size: .
D: TRBD1
J: TRBJ1-3
DNA: TGTGCCAGCAGCTCAGGACGGGGACAGCTCTCTGGAAACACCATATATTTT
CDR3: CASSSGRGQLSGNTIYF

length: 14
V: TRBV15
size: .
D: TRBD2
J: TRBJ2-7
DNA: TGTGCCACCAGCATGGGACTAGCAGGTTACGAGCAGTACTTC
CDR3: CATSMGLAGYEQYF

length: 16
V: TRBV2
size: .
D: TRBD2
J: TRBJ2-3
DNA: TGTGCCAGCGGTAATGGACTAGACCCCGGGACAGATACGCAGTATTTT
CDR3: CASGNGLDPGTDTQYF

length: 16
V: TRBV9
size: .
D: TRBD1
J: TRBJ2-5
DNA: TGTGCCAGCAGCGTTCTGGGGACAGGGATCCAAGAGACCCAGTACTTC
CDR3: CASSVLGTGIQETQYF

length: 15
V: TRBV5-1
size: .
D: .
J: TRBJ2-5
DNA: TGCGCCAGCAGCTTGGAGGCTACAGCCCAAGAGACCCAGTACTTC
CDR3: CASSLEATAQETQYF

length: 14
V: TRBV7-8
size: .
D: .
J: TRBJ1-1
DNA: TGTGCCAGCAGCCTGGAGGGGGGTCGGACTGAAGCTTTCTTT
CDR3: CASSLEGGRTEAFF

length: 15
V: TRBV5-5
size: .
D: TRBD1
J: TRBJ2-5
DNA: TGTGCCAGCAGGGAATACACAGGGGTCCAAGAGACCCAGTACTTC
CDR3: CASREYTGVQETQYF

length: 11
V: TRBV2
size: .
D: TRBD1
J: TRBJ1-2
DNA: TGTGCCAGCAGTGGAGAGGGGGCGAGTACCTTC
CDR3: CASSGEGASTF

length: 15
V: TRBV9
size: .
D: TRBD2
J: TRBJ2-3
DNA: TGTGCCAGCAGCGTAATAGCGGGGTATACAGATACGCAGTATTTT
CDR3: CASSVIAGYTDTQYF

length: 14
V: TRBV6-1
size: once
D: TRBD1
J: TRBJ1-1
DNA: TGTGCCAGTAGACCTCCGGGACAGGGTTATGAAGCTTTCTTT
CDR3: CASRPPGQGYEAFF

length: 15
V: TRBV4-3
size: .
D: TRBD1
J: TRBJ2-5
DNA: TGCGCCAGCAGCTCTCAGTGGACAGGGGGGGAGACCCAGTACTTC
CDR3: CASSSQWTGGETQYF

length: 15
V: TRBV5-6
size: .
D: TRBD1
J: TRBJ1-2
DNA: TGTGCCAGCAGCCCTTTCGACAGGGGGCTATATGGCTACACCTTC
CDR3: CASSPFDRGLYGYTF

length: 13
V: TRBV27
size: .
D: .
J: TRBJ1-6
DNA: TGTGCCAGCAGTGCAATCAATAATTCACCCCTCCACTTT
CDR3: CASSAINNSPLHF

length: 15
V: TRBV9
size: .
D: .
J: TRBJ2-7
DNA: TGTGCCAGCAGCGTATACGGCAGTTTCACCTACGAGCAGTACTTC
CDR3: CASSVYGSFTYEQYF

length: 13
V: TRBV4-3
size: .
D: .
J: TRBJ2-3
DNA: TGCGCCAGCAGCCCGTCCAGCACAGATACGCAGTATTTT
CDR3: CASSPSSTDTQYF

length: 14
V: TRBV30
size: .
D: .
J: TRBJ2-4
DNA: TGTGCCTGGAGTGTATCGGCTCGTGGGGACATTCAGTACTTC
CDR3: CAWSVSARGDIQYF

length: 14
V: TRBV19
size: .
D: .
J: TRBJ1-3
DNA: TGTGCCAGTAGTATTAGGAATTCTGGAAACACCATATATTTT
CDR3: CASSIRNSGNTIYF

length: 15
V: TRBV18
size: .
D: .
J: TRBJ2-3
DNA: TGTGCCAGCTCACCAACGGGACCGAGCACAGATACGCAGTATTTT
CDR3: CASSPTGPSTDTQYF

length: 15
V: TRBV28
size: .
D: TRBD1
J: TRBJ1-4
DNA: TGTGCCAGCAGTTTACCCTCAGGGGGGGGTGAAAAACTGTTTTTT
CDR3: CASSLPSGGGEKLFF

length: 17
V: TRBV7-2
size: once
D: TRBD1
J: TRBJ2-1
DNA: TGTGCCAGCAGCTTAGTCCCCGGACAGGGTTTCTACAATGAGCAGTTCTTC
CDR3: CASSLVPGQGFYNEQFF